This TCR beta chain is drawn from a study of post-analysis software for immune sequencing data (dated by TCRdb to about 2015). Broadly, across the study: Disease courses on record covered relapsing-remitting, secondary progressive and progressive-relapsing multiple sclerosis, though some patients had no subtype annotation. The patient repertoires were set against about 10 previously published healthy control repertoires from donors whose ages ranged from 6 to 25 years. A subset of samples was prepared in parallel using single-end sample barcoding, then pooled and co-amplified after Illumina adapter ligation. What the study reported, not specific to this receptor: Multiple sclerosis patients had significantly lower normalized Chao1 diversity than controls, a result that suggests substantial peripheral T-cell clonal expansion. Patients showed significantly higher frequencies than controls for five TRBV segments, among them TRBV5-6, TRBV5-1 and TRBV20-1. When samples were clustered directly using the F measure, samples prepared in the same batch co-clustered strongly, which prompted a batch-effect correction. The control group was slightly older than the multiple sclerosis patient group.

This clonotype was picked up a small number of times. The clone's antigen remains unknown. Nothing much larger sits one base from this clone, and base qualities are not available. Taken from cysteine to phenylalanine, the CDR3 has 16 residues. Only CDR3 DNA is held: 48 bases, read in frame from base 1. V lost 8 bases and J lost 0 bases, and the count of bases not matched to a germline gene is 15. The germline V gene sets CDR1 to SQVTM and CDR2 to ANQGSEA. TCR beta repertoires were profiled from peripheral blood of 13 young patients with multiple sclerosis to demonstrate the VDJtools post-analysis software. The multiple sclerosis patients were children and adolescents ranging in age from about 6 to 16 years. Preparation of the library involved PCR. TCRdb records Illumina HiSeq 2500 as the sequencer. Unique molecular identifiers were incorporated into TCR beta cDNA libraries to reduce PCR and sequencing biases. Per 1 to 10 million input T cells, approximately 500,000 cDNA molecules were obtained, such that each molecule approximated one T cell. The patient libraries were prepared and sequenced using the same protocol as the earlier healthy control dataset. Samples belonging to the same batch were prepared together, multiplexed and sequenced on a shared HiSeq lane. For the original study's pipeline: Raw barcoded reads were processed with MIGEC, and single-read molecular identifier groups were discarded before consensus assembly and CDR3 extraction. VDJtools was used for post-analysis of the clonotype tables, and diversity was normalized by down-sampling every dataset to the size of the smallest sample. Repertoire overlap clustering matched CDR3 amino acid but not nucleotide sequences to correct batch-related cross-sample contamination. TCRdb took the public reads, trimmed them with fastp at Q25, ran MiXCR for clone calling and kept in-frame beta chains. Every distinct CDR3 protein forms one entry, paired with its most common genes and DNA. For this entry, the V and J calls and clone size follow TCRdb and not the study's own pipeline. The sample profile shows hundreds of thousands of distinct CDR3 sequences; 25% to 30% of them were found once. Clones ranked in the top ten supply 0.5% to 0.6% of the sample.

The receptor's source is a girl aged 10-17 years with multiple sclerosis. Recombination connected TRBV29-1 to TRBJ2-7, with TRBD1 matching 8 junction bases. The sample taken for sequencing was blood. The sequenced DNA: TGCAGCTTTCGGACAGGGAAGTCAGCGAGCTCCTACGAGCAGTACTTC. Translation gives CSFRTGKSASSYEQYF.